This T cell receptor beta chain was recorded in a study of cytomegalovirus exposure and HLA in healthy donors. Study results and caveats: Within an earlier analysis, most TCR beta V segments proved productive either about 87% or about 30% of the time. The dataset shows that most TCR sequences were rare, while some public TCRs occurred in many donors. Follow-up analysis later connected one missense variant in DCLRE1C with trimming of TCR beta V- and J-genes.

The PCR was carried out with 60 Vbeta primers and 13 Jbeta primers. Some clones are missing from TCRdb's copy, which holds only in-frame ones; the method was immunoSEQ multiplex PCR. The profile shows 150,000 to 200,000 clones, more than 75% of them singletons. J lost 2 bases, V lost 5 bases, and 6 bases had no gene match. The CDR3 has 13 amino acids. The V gene's germline CDR1 is SQVTM and CDR2 ANQGSEA. Details on this clone: Its specificity is not known.

The donors were healthy bone marrow donors. This receptor was obtained from a woman younger than 30 in good health and CMV-seronegative. The sample comprised PBMCs. The chain has TRBV29-1 and TRBJ2-7; 7 bases line up with TRBD1. In DNA form, the CDR3 reads TGCAGCGTTTCCCAGGACAGGACCTACGAGCAGTACTTC. This sequence encodes CSVSQDRTYEQYF.